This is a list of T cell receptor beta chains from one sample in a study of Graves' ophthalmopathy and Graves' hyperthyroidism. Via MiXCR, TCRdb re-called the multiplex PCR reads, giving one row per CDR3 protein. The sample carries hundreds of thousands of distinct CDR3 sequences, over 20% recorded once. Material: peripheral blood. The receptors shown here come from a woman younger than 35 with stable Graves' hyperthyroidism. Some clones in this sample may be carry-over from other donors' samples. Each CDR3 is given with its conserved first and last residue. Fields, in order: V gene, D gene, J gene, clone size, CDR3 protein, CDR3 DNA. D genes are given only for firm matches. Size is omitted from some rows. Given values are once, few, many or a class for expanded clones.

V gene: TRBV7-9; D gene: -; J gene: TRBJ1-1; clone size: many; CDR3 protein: CASSLGGVGNTEAFF; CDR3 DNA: TGTGCCAGCAGCTTAGGTGGGGTCGGGAACACTGAAGCTTTCTTT
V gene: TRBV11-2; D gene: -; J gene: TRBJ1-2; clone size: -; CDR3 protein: CASSLDSRVNGYTF; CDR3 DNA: TGTGCCAGCAGCTTAGATTCGAGGGTAAATGGCTACACCTTC
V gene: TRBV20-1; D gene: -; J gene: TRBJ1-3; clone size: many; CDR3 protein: CSASFEGHGNTIYF; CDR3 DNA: TGCAGTGCTAGCTTTGAAGGGCACGGAAACACCATATATTTT
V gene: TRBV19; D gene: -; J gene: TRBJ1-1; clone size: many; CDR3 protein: CASSVLWEAEAFF; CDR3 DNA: TGTGCCAGTAGCGTATTGTGGGAGGCTGAAGCTTTCTTT
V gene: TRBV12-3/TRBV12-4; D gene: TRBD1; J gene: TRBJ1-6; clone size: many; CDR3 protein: CASSSGQELRSYNSPLHF; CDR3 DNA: TGTGCCAGCAGTTCCGGACAGGAGTTAAGGTCCTATAATTCACCCCTCCACTTT
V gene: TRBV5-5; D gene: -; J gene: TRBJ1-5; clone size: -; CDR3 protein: CASSVTASNQPQHF; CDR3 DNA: TGTGCCAGCAGCGTGACGGCGAGCAATCAGCCCCAGCATTTT
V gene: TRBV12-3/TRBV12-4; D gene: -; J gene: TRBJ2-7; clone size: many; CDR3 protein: CASSPPAGFYEQYF; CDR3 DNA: TGTGCCAGCAGCCCCCCAGCTGGATTCTACGAGCAGTACTTC
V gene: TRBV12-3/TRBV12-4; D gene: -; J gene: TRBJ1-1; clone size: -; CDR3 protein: CASSWAKRGTEAFF; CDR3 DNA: TGTGCCAGCAGTTGGGCCAAAAGGGGCACTGAAGCTTTCTTT
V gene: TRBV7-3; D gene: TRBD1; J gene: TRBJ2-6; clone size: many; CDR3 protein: CASSLYGTVSGANVLTF; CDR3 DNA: TGTGCCAGCAGCTTATACGGGACAGTCTCTGGGGCCAACGTCCTGACTTTC
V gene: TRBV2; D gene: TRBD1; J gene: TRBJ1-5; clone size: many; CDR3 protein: CASRTDRGLGQPQHF; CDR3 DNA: TGTGCCAGCAGGACAGACAGGGGTTTGGGTCAGCCCCAGCATTTT
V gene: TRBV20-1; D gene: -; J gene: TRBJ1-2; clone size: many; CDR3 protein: CSASEGIVGGYTF; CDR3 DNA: TGCAGTGCTTCCGAGGGGATTGTGGGGGGCTACACCTTC
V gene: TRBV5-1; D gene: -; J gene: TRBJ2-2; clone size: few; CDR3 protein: CASSSGEPGELFF; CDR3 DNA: TGCGCCAGCAGCTCCGGAGAGCCCGGGGAGCTGTTTTTT
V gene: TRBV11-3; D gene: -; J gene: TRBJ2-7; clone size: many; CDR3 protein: CASSLNSNYEQYF; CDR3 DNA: TGTGCCAGCAGCTTAAACAGCAACTACGAGCAGTACTTC
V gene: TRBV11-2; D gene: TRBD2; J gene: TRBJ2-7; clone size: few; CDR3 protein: CASRTGTSGRFYEQYF; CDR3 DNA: TGTGCCAGCAGGACCGGGACTAGCGGGAGGTTTTACGAGCAGTACTTC
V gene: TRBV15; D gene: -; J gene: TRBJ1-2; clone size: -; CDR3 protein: CATSRIDGNYGYTF; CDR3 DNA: TGTGCCACCAGCAGAATAGACGGAAACTATGGCTACACCTTC
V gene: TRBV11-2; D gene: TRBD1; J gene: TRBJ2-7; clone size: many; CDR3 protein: CASSPLPGQGPHLSYEQYF; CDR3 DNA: TGTGCCAGCAGCCCACTTCCGGGACAGGGACCCCACTTATCCTACGAGCAGTACTTC
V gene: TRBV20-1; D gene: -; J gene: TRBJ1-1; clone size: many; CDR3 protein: CSVGNANTEAFF; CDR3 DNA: TGCAGTGTAGGGAACGCGAACACTGAAGCTTTCTTT
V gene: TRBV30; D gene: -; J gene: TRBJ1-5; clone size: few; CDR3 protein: CAWDRRGEPQHF; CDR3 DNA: TGTGCCTGGGACAGAAGAGGTGAACCCCAGCATTTT
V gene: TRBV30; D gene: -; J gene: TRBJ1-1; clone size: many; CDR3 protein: CAWRRQLNTEAFF; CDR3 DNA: TGTGCCTGGAGACGACAGTTAAACACTGAAGCTTTCTTT
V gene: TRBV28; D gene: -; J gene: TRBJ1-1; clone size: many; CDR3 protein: CASNLWERGGTEAFF; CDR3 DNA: TGTGCCAGCAACTTATGGGAACGGGGAGGAACTGAAGCTTTCTTT
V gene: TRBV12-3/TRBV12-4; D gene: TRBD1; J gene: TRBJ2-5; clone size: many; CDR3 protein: CASSLVRTGLFIETQYF; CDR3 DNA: TGTGCCAGCAGTTTAGTCAGGACAGGGCTTTTTATTGAGACCCAGTACTTC
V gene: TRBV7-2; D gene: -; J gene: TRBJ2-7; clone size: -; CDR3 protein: CASSTGTYFSYEQYF; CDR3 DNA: TGTGCCAGCAGTACCGGGACGTATTTCTCCTACGAGCAGTACTTC
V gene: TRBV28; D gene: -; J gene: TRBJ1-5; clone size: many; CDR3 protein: CASSLDRLSNQPQHF; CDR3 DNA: TGTGCCAGCAGTCTCGACAGACTTAGCAATCAGCCCCAGCATTTT
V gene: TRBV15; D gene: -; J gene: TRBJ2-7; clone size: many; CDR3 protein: CATAGGGSYEQYF; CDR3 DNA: TGTGCCACCGCCGGGGGCGGCTCCTACGAGCAGTACTTC
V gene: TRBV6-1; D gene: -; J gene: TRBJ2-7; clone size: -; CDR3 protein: CASRTWTAPYEQYF; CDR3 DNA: TGTGCCAGCAGGACATGGACGGCGCCCTACGAGCAGTACTTC
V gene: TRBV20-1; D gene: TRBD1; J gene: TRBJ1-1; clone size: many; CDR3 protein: CSAIPGQLNTEAFF; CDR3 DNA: TGCAGTGCTATCCCGGGACAGCTGAACACTGAAGCTTTCTTT
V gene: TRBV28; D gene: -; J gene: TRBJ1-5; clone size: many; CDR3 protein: CASTTWLRDQPQHF; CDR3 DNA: TGTGCCAGCACCACCTGGTTAAGGGATCAGCCCCAGCATTTT
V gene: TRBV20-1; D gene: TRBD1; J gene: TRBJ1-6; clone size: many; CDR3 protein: CSAQQGARNSPLHF; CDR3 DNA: TGCAGTGCACAACAGGGGGCGCGGAATTCACCCCTCCACTTT
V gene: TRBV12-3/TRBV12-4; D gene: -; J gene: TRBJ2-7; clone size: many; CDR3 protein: CASSHTRTYEQYF; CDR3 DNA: TGTGCCAGCAGTCACACACGTACCTACGAGCAGTACTTC
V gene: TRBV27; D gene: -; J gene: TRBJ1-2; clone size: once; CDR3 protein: CASSYFWGEGHPTNYGYTF; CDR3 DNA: TGTGCCAGCAGTTATTTTTGGGGTGAGGGGCATCCTACTAACTATGGCTACACCTTC
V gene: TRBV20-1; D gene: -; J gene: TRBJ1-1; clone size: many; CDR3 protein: CSARDEVHWNTEAFF; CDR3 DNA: TGCAGTGCTAGAGATGAGGTTCATTGGAACACTGAAGCTTTCTTT
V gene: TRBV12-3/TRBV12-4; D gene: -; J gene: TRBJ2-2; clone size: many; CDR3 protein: CASSYGTGELFF; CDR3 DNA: TGTGCCAGCAGCTATGGAACCGGGGAGCTGTTTTTT